These T cell receptor beta chains were read from a single sample in a study of blood T cells in healthy people across ages. TCRdb reprocessed the 5' RACE reads via MiXCR and lists one record per CDR3 protein. The sample contains about 1.5 million distinct CDR3 sequences, roughly 43% of which appear only once. Material: blood. All receptors come from a woman between 18 and 29 years old in good health. CDR3s include the opening cysteine and the closing phenylalanine or tryptophan. Fields, in order: clone size, J gene, D gene, V gene, CDR3 DNA, CDR3 protein. A D gene is named only where the DNA matches it firmly. For some rows the clone size is stated as once, few or many, or as a class when expanded; others skip it.

NA | TRBJ2-1 | TRBD2 | TRBV20-1 | TGCGGTGCTACCCCAGCGGGGGTTTACAATGAGCAGTTCTTC | CGATPAGVYNEQFF
NA | TRBJ1-6 | NA | TRBV20-1 | TGCAGTGCTAGTGATAGGCGGCAGGGGAGATGGAATATTGATGCACCCCTCCACTTT | CSASDRRQGRWNIDAPLHF
NA | TRBJ2-1 | NA | TRBV20-1 | TGCAGTGCTAGAGTGCCAGGGAGGAGGAATGAGCAGTTCTTC | CSARVPGRRNEQFF
NA | TRBJ1-4 | NA | TRBV4-3 | TGCGCCAGCAGCCTGTACAGGGCCTCTCCCCAAGAAAAACTGTTTTTT | CASSLYRASPQEKLFF
few | TRBJ2-6 | NA | TRBV27 | TGTGCCAGTAGGGCTGGGGCCAACGTCCTGACTTTC | CASRAGANVLTF
once | TRBJ1-1 | TRBD1 | TRBV20-1 | TGCAGTGCTAGTGGTGACAGGGCGGGAGTGAACACTGAAGCTTTCTTT | CSASGDRAGVNTEAFF
NA | TRBJ2-7 | NA | TRBV18 | TGTGTCAGCTCACCATCCAACAGGATGGACGAGCAGTACTTC | CVSSPSNRMDEQYF
few | TRBJ2-7 | NA | TRBV25-1 | TGTGCCAGCAGTGACGAGAATGAGCAGTACTTC | CASSDENEQYF
few | TRBJ2-5 | NA | TRBV18 | TGTGCCAGCTCACCACTTGGGAGAGGAGGAGAGACCCAGTACTTC | CASSPLGRGGETQYF
NA | TRBJ2-7 | TRBD2 | TRBV12-3/TRBV12-4 | TGTGCCAGCAGTTTATGGGGCGGGAGCTCTCTGGGGCAGTACTTC | CASSLWGGSSLGQYF
NA | TRBJ2-1 | NA | TRBV6-5 | TGTGCCAGCAGTTACTCCGCATCCTCGGTTAACAATGAGCAGTTCTTC | CASSYSASSVNNEQFF
NA | TRBJ2-2 | TRBD1 | TRBV6-2/TRBV6-3 | TGTGCCAGCAGTTACCGGGACAGGGGGGACACCGGGGAGCTGTTTTTT | CASSYRDRGDTGELFF
once | TRBJ2-7 | NA | TRBV28 | TGTGCCAGCAGGGCATCTGTGGGCGGGCGTTCCTACGAGCAGTACTTC | CASRASVGGRSYEQYF
NA | TRBJ1-5 | NA | TRBV2 | TGTGCTACATCAGGGGAGAGCAATCAGCCCCAGCATTTT | CATSGESNQPQHF
NA | TRBJ2-1 | TRBD2 | TRBV4-1 | TGCGCCAGCAGCCAAGTGATTGTCCAGCGGGGGGACAATGAGCAGTTCTTC | CASSQVIVQRGDNEQFF
once | TRBJ1-3 | TRBD1 | TRBV6-5 | TGTGCCAGCAGTTACTCGGGACAGTGGAGTGGCGGGGTGTCTTCTGGAAACACCATATATTTT | CASSYSGQWSGGVSSGNTIYF
few | TRBJ1-2 | TRBD1 | TRBV29-1 | TGCAGCGTTCGCGAACAGGGGGTCTATGGCTACACCTTC | CSVREQGVYGYTF
NA | TRBJ1-1 | NA | TRBV5-1 | TGCGCCAGCAGCTTCCGGGCCATTGGGAACACTGAAGCTTTCTTT | CASSFRAIGNTEAFF
NA | TRBJ1-2 | NA | TRBV3-1 | TGTGCCAGCAGCCAAGTCCTCGGGACCCAAGAGTCCTATGGCTGCACCTTC | CASSQVLGTQESYGCTF
NA | TRBJ1-1 | NA | TRBV7-9 | TGTGCCAGCAGCTTAGTAATTCGGGGAACTGAAGCTTTCTTT | CASSLVIRGTEAFF
few | TRBJ1-2 | TRBD1 | TRBV7-9 | TGTGCCAGCAGCTACCAGGGGGCGCGAAGCTATGGCTACACCTTC | CASSYQGARSYGYTF
NA | TRBJ1-2 | TRBD1 | TRBV10-3 | TGTGCCATCAGGGGGGACAGGGGACCCTCCTATGGCTACACCTTC | CAIRGDRGPSYGYTF
NA | TRBJ1-1 | NA | TRBV4-3 | TGCGCCAGCAGCCACCAGCCTTCGAACACTGAAGCTTTCTTT | CASSHQPSNTEAFF
NA | TRBJ2-3 | TRBD1 | TRBV20-1 | TGCAGTGCCAGAGACAGGGGGCGCCCCGCAGATACGCAGTATTTT | CSARDRGRPADTQYF
NA | TRBJ1-2 | NA | TRBV12-3/TRBV12-4 | TGTGCCAGCACCCTGAGTCTGGCGGCACGCACCTTC | CASTLSLAARTF
NA | TRBJ1-4 | NA | TRBV7-9 | TGTGTCAGCAGCTCGACGGAGAATGAAAAACTGTTTTTT | CVSSSTENEKLFF
NA | TRBJ1-1 | NA | TRBV4-2 | TGTGCCAACAGCCAAGGTTTGGAGAACACTGAAGCTTTCTTT | CANSQGLENTEAFF
NA | TRBJ2-7 | TRBD1 | TRBV20-1 | TGCAGTGCAAGGACAGGGAACTCCTACAATGAGCAGTACTTC | CSARTGNSYNEQYF
few | TRBJ1-5 | NA | TRBV28 | TGTGCCAGCAATCCTCAGGGGTTACACCAGCCCCAGCATTTT | CASNPQGLHQPQHF
few | TRBJ2-3 | TRBD2 | TRBV27 | TGTGCCAGCAGGGCGGGACTAGCGGGAGGTCCGGGCACAGATACGCAGTATTTT | CASRAGLAGGPGTDTQYF